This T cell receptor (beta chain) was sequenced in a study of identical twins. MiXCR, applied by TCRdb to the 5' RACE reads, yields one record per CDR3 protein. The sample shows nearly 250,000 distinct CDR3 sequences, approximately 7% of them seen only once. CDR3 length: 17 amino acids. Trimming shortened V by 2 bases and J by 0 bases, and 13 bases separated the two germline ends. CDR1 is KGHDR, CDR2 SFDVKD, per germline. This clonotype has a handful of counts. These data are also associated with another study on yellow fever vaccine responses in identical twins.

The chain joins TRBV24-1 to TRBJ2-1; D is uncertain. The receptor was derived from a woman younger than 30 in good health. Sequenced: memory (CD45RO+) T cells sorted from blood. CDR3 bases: TGTGCCACCAGTGATTCCCACCAGGCAAACTCCTACAATGAGCAGTTCTTC. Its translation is CATSDSHQANSYNEQFF.